This T cell receptor (beta chain) came from a study of T cell responses to AZD1222 COVID-19 vaccine. General study results and limits: Donors skewed white British and female; clonal diversity was possibly underestimated. Only a handful of AZD1222 recipients, roughly 6 in all, had baseline seropositivity. Targeting of unmutated variant regions was reportedly seen in nearly half of spike-specific TCRs.

Assay used: immunoSEQ multiplex PCR; TCRdb lists only in-frame clones, some missing. The repertoire includes 94,000 or so clones, almost 90% of them detected once, and roughly 24% sits in the top ten. Details on this clone: Its specificity is not known.

The germline gives CDR1 SGHRS, CDR2 YFSETQ. The V end lost 1 base, the J end lost 10 bases, and 18 bases lay between the germline ends. The length of the CDR3 is 15 residues. The sample here was peripheral blood, taken on day 0 of AZD1222 vaccination. The source of this sequence is an adult in good health. The V and J genes are TRBV5-1 and TRBJ2-4; D perhaps matches TRBD1 (5 bases). The CDR3 DNA follows: TGCGCCAGCAGCTTGTCGGAACGGTTGGGGCGGATTCAGTACTTC. Its translation: CASSLSERLGRIQYF. The full variable domain, completed using reference TRBV5-1 and TRBJ2-4, is KAGVTQTPRYLIKTRGQQVTLSCSPISGHRSVSWYQQTPGQGLQFLFEYFSETQRNKGNFPGRFSGRQFSNSRSEMNVSTLELGDSALYLCASSLSERLGRIQYFGAGTRLSVL.